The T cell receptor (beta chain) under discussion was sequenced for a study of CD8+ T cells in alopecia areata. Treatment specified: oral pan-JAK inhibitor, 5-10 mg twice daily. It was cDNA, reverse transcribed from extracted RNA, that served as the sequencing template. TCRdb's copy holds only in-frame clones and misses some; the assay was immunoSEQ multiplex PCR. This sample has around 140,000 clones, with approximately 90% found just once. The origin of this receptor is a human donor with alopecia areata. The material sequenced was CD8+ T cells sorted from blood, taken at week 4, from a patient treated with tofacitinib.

The CDR3 region is CASSGTLTGELFF. The DNA of the CDR3 is TGTGCCAGTTCCGGGACCTTAACCGGGGAGCTGTTTTTT. The genes are TRBV19 and TRBJ2-2; the D call may be TRBD1 or TRBD2 (5 bases each). There are 13 residues in the CDR3. Germline CDR1 and CDR2: LNHDA and SQIVND (reference sequence). V lost 8 bases to trimming and J lost 5 bases, with 12 bases between them.